The 5 T cell receptor beta chains presented below share a single source sample, sequenced in a study of blood T cell repertoires in COVID-19 (TCRdb year 2020). Receptor libraries were prepared by the immunoSEQ multiplex PCR assay. Entries here come from immuneACCESS through TCRdb and include only in-frame sequences with V and J called. Some clones fail to appear in such tables; in the studies checked, an unresolved V gene covers under half of the shortfall, and the cause of the remainder is unknown. The sample profile shows around 160,000 clones; about 89% of them were found once. 2.5% to 3% of the sample is held by the ten biggest clonotypes. The sequencing input was peripheral blood. The receptor set was obtained from a man in his 60s with acute or convalescent COVID-19.

V and J are TRBV14 and TRBJ1-2; tentatively, D is TRBD1 (6 bases). The CDR3 length is 15 residues. In germline, CDR1 is SGHDN, CDR2 FVKESK. Trimming removed 1 base from V and 8 bases from J, with 17 bases in between. For the CDR3, the DNA is TGTGCCAGCAGCCAAGCAATGCAGGGGACGGGAGGCTACACCTTC. It yields the protein CASSQAMQGTGGYTF.

The gene calls are TRBV14 and TRBJ1-2; D is uncertain. V lost 3 bases to trimming and J lost 8 bases, with 19 bases between them. Germline V CDR1 and CDR2: SGHDN, FVKESK. The CDR3 spans 15 residues. CDR3 loop: CASSQNLAGSLGYTF. In nucleotides, the CDR3 is TGTGCCAGCAGCCAGAACCTAGCCGGGAGCTTAGGCTACACCTTC.

The chain has TRBV29-1 and TRBJ2-3; D perhaps matches TRBD2 (6 bases). The CDR3 loop spans 10 amino acids. CDR1 and CDR2 from the germline V gene are SQVTM and ANQGSEA. Between the trimmed V and J ends, which lost 7 bases and 4 bases, there was a span of 6 bases. The DNA of the CDR3 is TGCAGCGGGAGGGCAGATACGCAGTATTTT. Translation gives CSGRADTQYF.

This rearrangement joins TRBV3-1 (or the pseudogene TRBV3-2) to TRBJ2-6, with 7 positions matching TRBD1. J was trimmed by 2 bases and V by 6 bases; bases with no gene match: 4. Germline V gene lookup returns CDR1 LGHDT and CDR2 YNNKEL (reference sequence). The CDR3 extends over 15 amino acids. The CDR3: CASRPTGTGANVLTF. The CDR3 coding sequence is TGTGCCAGCAGGCCGACAGGGACTGGGGCCAACGTCCTGACTTTC.

The chain couples TRBV5-1 to TRBJ2-3; 7 bases fit TRBD1. Germline values: CDR1 SGHRS, CDR2 YFSETQ. After removal of 1 base from V and 0 bases from J, the junction contained 11 bases not matched to a gene. The CDR3 is 18 residues long. The DNA of the CDR3 is TGCGCCAGCAGCTTGACGAGAAGAGGGGGCGGGAGCACAGATACGCAGTATTTT. As protein: CASSLTRRGGGSTDTQYF.